A single sample is the source of the 3 T cell receptor beta chains below, sequenced in a study of neurological immune-mediated disorders (dated by TCRdb to the late 2010s). The time point label, read with the paper, signifies: longitudinal time-point 2. Library construction relied on 5' RACE. For sequencing, an Illumina HiSeq 2500 was employed. TCRdb cleaned the public reads at Q25 with fastp, built clones with MiXCR and kept in-frame beta chains. Duplicate CDR3 protein sequences are folded into a single record with the most common DNA and genes. This sample has around 49,000 distinct CDR3 sequences in its table, and around 14% of those were observed once. Under 5% of the sample is held by the ten biggest clonotypes. The sample taken for sequencing was PBMCs. The receptor set was obtained from a male donor with HTLV-1-associated myelopathy (HAM/TSP).

This clonotype has ten or more counts. V and J are TRBV27 and TRBJ2-2; D is unclear. V was shortened by 6 bases and J by 0 bases, with 8 bases between the two germline ends. Germline V gene data show CDR1 as MNHEY and CDR2 as SMNVEV (reference sequence). This CDR3 comprises 14 residues. The CDR3, as DNA: TGTGCCAGCAGGCTAGGCGCGAACACCGGGGAGCTGTTTTTT. Protein product: CASRLGANTGELFF.

In this sample, this clonotype turned up once. A much larger clone is a single base away; this may be a read error. V usage is TRBV6-1 and J usage is TRBJ1-1; D not certain. The length of the CDR3 is 13 residues. Germline assignment: CDR1 MNHNS and CDR2 SASEGT. In DNA, the CDR3 is TGTGTCGCCCATCCGCTACTGAACACTGAAGCTTTCTTT. It encodes CVAHPLLNTEAFF.

The sample holds many counts of this clonotype. The chain carries TRBV28 and TRBJ1-3, with no clear D. V was shortened by 6 bases and J by 1 base, with 16 bases between the two germline ends. Germline loops: CDR1 MDHEN, CDR2 SYDVKM. The CDR3 contains 16 residues. CDR3 in amino acids: CASSPIFRLSGNTIYF. CDR3 bases: TGTGCCAGCAGCCCTATATTTCGTTTGTCTGGAAACACCATATATTTT.